Below, 17 T cell receptor beta chains from the same sample are listed, as sequenced in a study of blood T cell repertoires in COVID-19. Libraries were prepared by immunoSEQ multiplex PCR; TCRdb keeps only in-frame clonotypes and omits some of them. The sample records 200,000 to 250,000 clones, about 87% being singletons. Specimen: peripheral blood. The receptors were gathered from a man between 60 and 75 years old who had recovered from COVID-19.

J is TRBJ2-7 and V is TRBV27, with a weak D call TRBD1 (6 bases). CDR3 length: 18 amino acids. The germline V gene encodes CDR1 MNHEY and CDR2 SMNVEV (reference sequence). Trimming took 1 base from V and 2 from J, leaving 21 bases between them. As DNA, the CDR3 is TGTGCCAGCAGTTTATTAAGTAATAGCCAGGGGATTCCCTACGAGCAGTACTTC. This codes for CASSLLSNSQGIPYEQYF.

This chain joins TRBV12-3 or TRBV12-4 and TRBJ2-5; TRBD1 is a possible D gene (6 bases). V was cut by 5 bases and J by 3 bases, with 10 bases left in between. The CDR3 runs 13 residues. CDR3 amino acids: CASSRDNKETQYF. The CDR3 bases are TGTGCCAGCAGTCGGGACAACAAAGAGACCCAGTACTTC.

The chain joins TRBV7-2 to TRBJ2-3; TRBD2 is a possible D gene (6 bases). Trimming removed 0 bases at V and 10 bases at J, with 14 bases between. Per germline, CDR1 SGHTA and CDR2 FQGNSA. The CDR3 is 14 residues long. CDR3 residues: CASSLAGAGPAQYF. The CDR3 region has the DNA TGTGCCAGCAGCTTAGCGGGAGCGGGTCCTGCGCAGTATTTT.

The rearrangement joins TRBV28 to TRBJ1-5; 9 positions agree with TRBD1. Germline V gene lookup returns CDR1 MDHEN and CDR2 SYDVKM. Trimming removed 7 bases from V and 9 bases from J; junction bases left unmatched: 13. The CDR3 is made up of 15 amino acids. The CDR3 sequence: CASTEGGQGTRPQHF. In nucleotides, the CDR3 is TGTGCCAGCACCGAAGGGGGACAGGGTACGAGGCCCCAGCATTTT.

Points on this clone: One end of the junction does not line up with germline, which may come from a read error. The rearrangement links TRBV27 to TRBJ2-7; D remains unclear. CDR3 size: 8 residues. Germline V gene sequence: CDR1 MNHEY, CDR2 SMNVEV (reference sequence). Here the CDR3 DNA reads TGTGCCAGCAGCCCCACTTTATTC. Its translation: CASSPTLF.

This clone has just a few counts. V usage is TRBV29-1 and J usage is TRBJ2-1, with D maybe TRBD1 (5 bases). CDR3 length: 12 residues. With 6 bases removed from V and 8 bases from J, the gap between germline ends came to 14 bases. Germline V lookup: CDR1 SQVTM, CDR2 ANQGSEA. CDR3 nucleotides: TGCAGCGTCGCACAGGCTACCGATGAGCAGTTCTTC. Translation: CSVAQATDEQFF.

This clone has only a few counts. The chain carries TRBV6-5 and TRBJ2-3; 10 bases are a match to TRBD2. The CDR3 extends over 16 amino acids. The ends lost 2 bases at V and 5 bases at J; junction bases unmatched: 7. Germline CDR1 reads MNHEY; CDR2 reads SVGAGI. Written as DNA, the CDR3 is TGTGCCAGCAGTTACCGGAGCGGGGGGGGAGGAGATACGCAGTATTTT. As protein: CASSYRSGGGGDTQYF.

This chain uses TRBV28 with TRBJ2-7, with D tentatively TRBD2 (6 bases). This CDR3 spans 14 amino acids. From germline, CDR1 is MDHEN and CDR2 SYDVKM. Deletions cut 5 bases from V and 1 base from J, with 12 bases between. CDR3 DNA sequence: TGTGCCAGCAGTCCGGGGGTAGCTTCCTACGAGCAGTACTTC. Translating it yields CASSPGVASYEQYF.

This clone was seen just once. The gene calls are TRBV30 and TRBJ2-7, with 7 positions matching TRBD2. From germline, CDR1 is GTSNPN and CDR2 SVGIG (reference sequence). V was clipped by 5 bases and J by 1 base; unmatched bases: 11. This CDR3 spans 15 amino acids. The CDR3 loop reads CAWRFGGGGSYEQYF. The CDR3 bases are TGTGCCTGGCGTTTTGGGGGGGGAGGTTCCTACGAGCAGTACTTC. Complete variable domain (other parts from reference TRBV30 and TRBJ2-7): SQTIHQWPATLVQPVGSPLSLECTVEGTSNPNLYWYRQAAGRGLQLLFYSVGIGQISSEVPQNLSASRPQDRQFILSSKKLLLSDSGFYLCAWRFGGGGSYEQYFGPGTRLTVT.

This chain uses TRBV6-1 with TRBJ1-1; TRBD1 matches at 9 bases. Germline V lookup: CDR1 MNHNS, CDR2 SASEGT. This CDR3 is 15 amino acids long. V lost 3 bases, J lost 5 bases, and 7 bases stayed unmatched. CDR3 residues: CASSDYWDRVTEAFF. DNA for the CDR3: TGTGCCAGCAGTGATTACTGGGACAGGGTGACTGAAGCTTTCTTT.

The chain joins TRBV19 to TRBJ1-1; TRBD1 matches 9 bases. The CDR3 contains 12 residues. CDR1 LNHDA and CDR2 SQIVND come from the germline V gene (reference sequence). Losses at the gene ends were 7 bases for V and 11 bases for J; bases not matched to a gene: 8. CDR3 in amino acids: CASTEQGARAFF. As DNA, the CDR3 is TGTGCCAGTACCGAACAGGGGGCGCGGGCTTTCTTT.

This chain links TRBV5-1 with TRBJ2-7; D remains unclear. The V end was cut by 2 bases, the J end by 0 bases, with 9 bases between. The CDR3 contains 14 residues. CDR1 and CDR2 (germline): SGHRS, YFSETQ. The CDR3 loop is CASSFGRSSYEQYF. CDR3 coding DNA: TGCGCCAGCAGCTTTGGTAGGAGCTCCTACGAGCAGTACTTC.

This clone was found once. The chain has TRBV5-4 and TRBJ2-5; 8 nucleotides match TRBD1. The CDR3 loop spans 14 amino acids. V lost 0 bases to trimming and J lost 2 bases; unmatched junction nucleotides: 0. CDR1 and CDR2 from the germline V gene are SGHNT and YYREEE (reference sequence). The CDR3 protein is CASSLDRGQETQYF. In nucleotides, the CDR3 is TGTGCCAGCAGCTTGGACAGGGGGCAAGAGACCCAGTACTTC.

The rearrangement joins TRBV20-1 to TRBJ2-7; tentative D call: TRBD1 (6 bases). The CDR3 extends over 16 amino acids. V was trimmed by 6 bases and J by 2 bases, leaving 23 bases between them. The germline CDR1 and CDR2 sequences are DFQATT and SNEGSKA (reference sequence). The CDR3 loop is CSASALQGATPYEQYF. The CDR3, as DNA: TGCAGTGCAAGTGCGCTACAGGGAGCCACCCCCTACGAGCAGTACTTC.

The V call is TRBV7-3, the J call TRBJ2-1, with TRBD2 as a possible D gene (6 bases). V shed 8 bases and J shed 9 bases, with 20 bases lying between them. The CDR3 is 14 residues long. CDR1 and CDR2 from the germline V gene are SGHTA and FQGTGA. CDR3 nucleotide sequence: TGTGCCAGCGGAGGGCAGGGCGCTTTTACTGAGCAGTTCTTC. It translates to CASGGQGAFTEQFF.

This chain links TRBV5-6 with TRBJ1-6; 8 bases map to TRBD1. V gave up 1 base and J gave up 11 bases; unmatched junction bases: 5. CDR3 size: 14 residues. Germline V gene lookup returns CDR1 SGHDT and CDR2 YYEEEE. CDR3 nucleotides: TGTGCCAGCAGCTTGACAGGGGGACTTACACCCCTCCACTTT. Its translation is CASSLTGGLTPLHF. Looking up the rest from reference TRBV5-6 and TRBJ1-6 gives the full variable domain: DAGVTQSPTHLIKTRGQQVTLRCSPKSGHDTVSWYQQALGQGPQFIFQYYEEEERQRGNFPDRFSGHQFPNYSSELNVNALLLGDSALYLCASSLTGGLTPLHFGNGTRLTVT.

This clone appeared a single time. The chain is built from TRBV10-3 and TRBJ1-2; D gene uncertain. The CDR3 is made up of 15 amino acids. From germline, CDR1 is ENHRY and CDR2 SYGVKD. V lost 3 bases and J 8 bases, leaving 19 bases between the germline ends. CDR3 nucleotide sequence: TGTGCCATCAGTGACTCGAGGGTCCCGGTGGGGGGCTACACCTTC. Its translation: CAISDSRVPVGGYTF.